This TCR beta chain was identified in a study of blood T cell repertoires in COVID-19. Study details: Donors in the United States, Italy and Spain gave samples during acute or convalescent COVID-19. Sample material is recorded as cDNA or gDNA derived from T cells, B-cell-depleted T cells, or PBMCs.

In the study's own analysis: Amplification of reference gene primers provided the estimated nucleated cell counts. Assay used: immunoSEQ multiplex PCR; TCRdb lists only in-frame clones, some missing. V and J calls and clone size are copied from that table; D and trimming were computed from the DNA. This sample yields about 160,000 clones, of which under 90% are seen a single time; about 10% belongs to the top ten. The CDR3 covers 10 residues. V was pared by 12 bases and J by 6 bases, with 10 bases between. Germline values: CDR1 KGHDR, CDR2 SFDVKD. The sequence was collected from an elderly woman with active or convalescent COVID-19. Material: peripheral blood. The rearrangement uses TRBV24-1 and TRBJ1-2, with D unclear. CDR3: CASAGDGYTF. The CDR3 DNA is TGTGCCTCGGCCGGAGATGGCTACACCTTC.